The entry below gives a single T cell receptor beta chain sequence along with its context. The method was immunoSEQ multiplex PCR; TCRdb's version includes in-frame clones alone and lacks a portion of them. The table includes 55,000 to 75,000 clones, over 60% detected once. The entry originates in a study of blood T cell repertoires in COVID-19. Background on the study: From T cells, B-cell-depleted T cells, or PBMCs came the material, which was cDNA or gDNA.

The germline CDR1 and CDR2 sequences are SGHNT and YYREEE (reference sequence). V shed 4 bases, J shed 7 bases, and the junction held 9 bases outside the gene matches. CDR3 length: 15 residues. This clonotype was obtained from a human donor in a cohort sampled during active COVID-19. The chain combines TRBV5-4 with TRBJ1-4; 8 nucleotides line up with TRBD1. Sequenced sample: peripheral blood. This CDR3 is CASSNNRGYGEKLFF. The CDR3 nucleotides read TGTGCCAGCAGCAACAACAGGGGGTACGGTGAAAAACTGTTTTTT.